This TCR beta chain was recorded in a study of human T cells and chemical hapten exposure. Across the study: The study traced per-sample TCR yield variation mainly to small differences in pooled library volumes.

Findings and caveats of the study: Sensitization with DPC brought no change to TCRs above 1 in 1000 in frequency. Expanded TCRs produced significantly more large CDR3 similarity clusters than controls did.

This clonotype was recorded a few times. The antigen is undetermined. A single record per CDR3 protein comes from TCRdb applying MiXCR to the RACE reads. Of about 59,000 distinct CDR3 sequences in the sample, 11% are singletons; the top ten hold approximately 4%. This CDR3 has 15 residues. Germline trimming cut 2 bases from V and 4 bases from J; bases unmatched to any gene: 6. Documented time point: pre-sensitization, week 0. Documented treatment: therapeutic diphenylcyclopropenone sensitization with weekly scalp DPC. The genes are TRBV12-3 or TRBV12-4 and TRBJ2-3; 7 bases map to TRBD2. Sample: whole blood, taken in connection with sensitization to the hapten diphenylcyclopropenone (DPC). This TCR derives from a woman aged 40 to 50 with alopecia areata. Some clones in this sample may be carry-over from other donors' samples. The CDR3 nucleotides are TGTGCCAGCAGTTTAATGGCGGGAGTGGCAGATACGCAGTATTTT. It encodes CASSLMAGVADTQYF.